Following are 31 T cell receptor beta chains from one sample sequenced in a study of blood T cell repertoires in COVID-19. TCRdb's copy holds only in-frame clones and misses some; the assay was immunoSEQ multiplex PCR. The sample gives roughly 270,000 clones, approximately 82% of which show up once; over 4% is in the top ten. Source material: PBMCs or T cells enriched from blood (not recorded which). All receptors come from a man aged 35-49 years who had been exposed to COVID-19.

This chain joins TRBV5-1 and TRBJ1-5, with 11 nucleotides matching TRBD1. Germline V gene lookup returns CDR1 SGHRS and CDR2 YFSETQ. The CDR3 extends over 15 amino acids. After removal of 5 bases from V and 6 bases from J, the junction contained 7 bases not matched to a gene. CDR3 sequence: CASSPEGTGGQPQHF. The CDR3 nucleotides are TGCGCCAGCAGTCCCGAGGGGACAGGGGGTCAGCCCCAGCATTTT.

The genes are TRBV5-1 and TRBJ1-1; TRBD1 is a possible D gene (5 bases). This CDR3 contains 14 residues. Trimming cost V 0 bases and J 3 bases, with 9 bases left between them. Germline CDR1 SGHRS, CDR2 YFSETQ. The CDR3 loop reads CASSLDPGDTEAFF. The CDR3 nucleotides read TGCGCCAGCAGCTTGGACCCGGGGGACACTGAAGCTTTCTTT.

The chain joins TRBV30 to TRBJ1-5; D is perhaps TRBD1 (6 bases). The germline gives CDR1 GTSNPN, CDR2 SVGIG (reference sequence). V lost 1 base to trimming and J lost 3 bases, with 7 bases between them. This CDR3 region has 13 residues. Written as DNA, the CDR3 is TGTGCCTGGAGTGACAGGGCCAATCAGCCCCAGCATTTT. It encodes CAWSDRANQPQHF.

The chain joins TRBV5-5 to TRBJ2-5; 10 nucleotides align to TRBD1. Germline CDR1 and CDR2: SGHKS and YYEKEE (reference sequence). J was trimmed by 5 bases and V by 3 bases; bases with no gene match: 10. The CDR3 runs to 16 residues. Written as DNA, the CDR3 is TGTGCCAGCAGCTACGTACCCGGGACAGGGGCGGAGACCCAGTACTTC. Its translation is CASSYVPGTGAETQYF.

The CDR3 region has the DNA TGTGCCAGCCAGGACAGGGGTAGCTCCTACGAGCAGTACTTC. Protein: CASQDRGSSYEQYF. This chain connects TRBV19 to TRBJ2-7; 9 bases map to TRBD1. The CDR3 contains 14 residues. After removal of 9 bases from V and 0 bases from J, the junction contained 6 bases not matched to a gene. Germline CDR1 LNHDA, CDR2 SQIVND (reference sequence).

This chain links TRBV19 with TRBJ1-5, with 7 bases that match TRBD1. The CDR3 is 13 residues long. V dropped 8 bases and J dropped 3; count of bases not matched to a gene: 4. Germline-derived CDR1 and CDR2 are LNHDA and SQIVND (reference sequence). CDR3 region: CASGQAPNQPQHF. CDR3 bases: TGTGCCAGTGGACAGGCTCCCAATCAGCCCCAGCATTTT.

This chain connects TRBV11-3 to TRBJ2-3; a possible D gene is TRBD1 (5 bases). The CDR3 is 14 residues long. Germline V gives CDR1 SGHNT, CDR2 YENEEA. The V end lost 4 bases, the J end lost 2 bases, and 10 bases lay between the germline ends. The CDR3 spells CASSSQGNTDTQYF. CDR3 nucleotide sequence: TGTGCCAGCAGCTCGCAGGGTAACACAGATACGCAGTATTTT.

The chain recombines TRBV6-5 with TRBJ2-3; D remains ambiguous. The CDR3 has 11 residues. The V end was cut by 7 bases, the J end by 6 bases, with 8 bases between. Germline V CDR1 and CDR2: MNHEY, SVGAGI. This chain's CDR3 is CASTLVDTQYF. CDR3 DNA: TGTGCCAGCACTTTAGTTGATACGCAGTATTTT.

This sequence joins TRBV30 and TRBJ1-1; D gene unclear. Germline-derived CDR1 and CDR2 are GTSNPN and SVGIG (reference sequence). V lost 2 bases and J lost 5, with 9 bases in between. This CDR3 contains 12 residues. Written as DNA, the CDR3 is TGTGCCTGGAGTAACCTGAGGACTGAAGCTTTCTTT. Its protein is CAWSNLRTEAFF.

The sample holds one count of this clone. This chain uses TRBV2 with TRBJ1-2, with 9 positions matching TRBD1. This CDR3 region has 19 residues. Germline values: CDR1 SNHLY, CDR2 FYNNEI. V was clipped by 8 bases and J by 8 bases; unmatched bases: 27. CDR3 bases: TGTGCCAGCTCCCCCCCACCCGGGGACAGGGAGGACCCCCTAGGAGGCTACACCTTC. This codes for CASSPPPGDREDPLGGYTF.

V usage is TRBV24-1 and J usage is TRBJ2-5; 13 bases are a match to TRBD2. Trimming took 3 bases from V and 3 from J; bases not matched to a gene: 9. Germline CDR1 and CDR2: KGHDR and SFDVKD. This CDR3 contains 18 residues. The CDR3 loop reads CATSDPYQLAGGKETQYF. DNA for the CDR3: TGTGCCACCAGTGATCCTTATCAACTAGCGGGAGGGAAAGAGACCCAGTACTTC.

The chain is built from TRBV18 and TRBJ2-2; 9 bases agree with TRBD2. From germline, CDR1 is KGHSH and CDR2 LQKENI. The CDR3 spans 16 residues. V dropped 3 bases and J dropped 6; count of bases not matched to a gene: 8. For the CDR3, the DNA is TGTGCCAGCTCACCGGGACTAGCTGGGTTGGCCGGGGAGCTGTTTTTT. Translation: CASSPGLAGLAGELFF.

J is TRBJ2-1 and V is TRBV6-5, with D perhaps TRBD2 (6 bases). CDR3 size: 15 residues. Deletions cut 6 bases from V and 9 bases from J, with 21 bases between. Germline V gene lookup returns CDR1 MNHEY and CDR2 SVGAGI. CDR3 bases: TGTGCCAGCAGCCTTTCTTCCGGGACTTTGGGTGAGCAGTTCTTC. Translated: CASSLSSGTLGEQFF.

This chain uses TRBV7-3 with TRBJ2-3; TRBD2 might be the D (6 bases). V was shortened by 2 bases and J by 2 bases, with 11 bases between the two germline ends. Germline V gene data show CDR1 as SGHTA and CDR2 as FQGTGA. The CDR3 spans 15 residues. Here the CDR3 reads CASSLRDSSTDTQYF. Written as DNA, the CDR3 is TGTGCCAGCAGCTTACGGGACTCCTCCACAGATACGCAGTATTTT.

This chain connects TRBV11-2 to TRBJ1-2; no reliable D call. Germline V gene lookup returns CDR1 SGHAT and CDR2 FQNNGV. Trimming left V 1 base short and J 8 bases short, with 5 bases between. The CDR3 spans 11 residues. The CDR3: CASSLVVGYTF. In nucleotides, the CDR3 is TGTGCCAGCAGCTTAGTCGTGGGCTACACCTTC.

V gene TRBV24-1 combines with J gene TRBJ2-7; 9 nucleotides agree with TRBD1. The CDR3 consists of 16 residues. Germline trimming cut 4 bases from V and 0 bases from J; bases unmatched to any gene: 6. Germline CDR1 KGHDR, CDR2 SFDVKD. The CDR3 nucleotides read TGTGCCACCAGTGACCCGGGGACAGGGAGCTCCTACGAGCAGTACTTC. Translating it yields CATSDPGTGSSYEQYF.

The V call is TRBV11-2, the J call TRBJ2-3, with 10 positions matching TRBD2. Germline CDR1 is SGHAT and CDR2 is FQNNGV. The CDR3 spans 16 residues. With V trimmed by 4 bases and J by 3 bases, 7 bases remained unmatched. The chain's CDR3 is CASSSEPGLATDTQYF. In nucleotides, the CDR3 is TGTGCCAGCAGCTCCGAACCGGGACTAGCGACAGATACGCAGTATTTT.

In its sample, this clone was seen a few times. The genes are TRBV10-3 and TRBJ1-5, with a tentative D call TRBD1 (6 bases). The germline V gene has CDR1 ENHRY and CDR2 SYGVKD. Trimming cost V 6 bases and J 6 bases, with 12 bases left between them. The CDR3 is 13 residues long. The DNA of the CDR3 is TGTGCCATCAGCGACAGGCAGGGTCAGCCCCAGCATTTT. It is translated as CAISDRQGQPQHF.

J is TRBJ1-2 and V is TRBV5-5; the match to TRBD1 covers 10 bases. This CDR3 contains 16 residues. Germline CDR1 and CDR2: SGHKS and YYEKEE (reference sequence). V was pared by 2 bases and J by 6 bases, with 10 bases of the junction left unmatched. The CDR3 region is CASSLAPTGGLDGYTF. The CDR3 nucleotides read TGTGCCAGCAGCTTAGCCCCGACAGGGGGCCTCGATGGCTACACCTTC. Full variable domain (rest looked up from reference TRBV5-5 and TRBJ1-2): DAGVTQSPTHLIKTRGQQVTLRCSPISGHKSVSWYQQVLGQGPQFIFQYYEKEERGRGNFPDRFSARQFPNYSSELNVNALLLGDSALYLCASSLAPTGGLDGYTFGSGTRLTVV.

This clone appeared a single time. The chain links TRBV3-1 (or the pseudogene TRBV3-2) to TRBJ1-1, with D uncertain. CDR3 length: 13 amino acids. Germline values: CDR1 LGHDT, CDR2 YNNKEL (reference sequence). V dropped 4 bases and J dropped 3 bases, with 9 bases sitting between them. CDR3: CASSPLPYTEAFF. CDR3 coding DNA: TGTGCCAGCAGCCCCCTCCCCTACACTGAAGCTTTCTTT.

The CDR3 loop is CASRGDSYGYTF. The CDR3 DNA reads TGTGCCAGCAGGGGGGACAGCTATGGCTACACCTTC. J is TRBJ1-2 and V is TRBV2; 7 bases match TRBD1. J gave up 4 bases and V 6 bases, and 2 bases lay outside the gene matches. Germline V CDR1 and CDR2: SNHLY, FYNNEI. The CDR3 consists of 12 residues.

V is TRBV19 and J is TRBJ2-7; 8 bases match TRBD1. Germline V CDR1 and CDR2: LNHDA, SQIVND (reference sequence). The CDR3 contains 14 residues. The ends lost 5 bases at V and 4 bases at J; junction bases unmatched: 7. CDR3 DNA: TGTGCCAGTAGTGAGACAGGGGCTAGGTACGAGCAGTACTTC. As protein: CASSETGARYEQYF.

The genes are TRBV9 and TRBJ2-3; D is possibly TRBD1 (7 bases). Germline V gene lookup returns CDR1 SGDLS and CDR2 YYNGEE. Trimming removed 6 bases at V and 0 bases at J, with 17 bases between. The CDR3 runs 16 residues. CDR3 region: CASTRGTDPSTDTQYF. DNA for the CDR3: TGTGCCAGCACCCGCGGGACAGACCCTAGCACAGATACGCAGTATTTT.

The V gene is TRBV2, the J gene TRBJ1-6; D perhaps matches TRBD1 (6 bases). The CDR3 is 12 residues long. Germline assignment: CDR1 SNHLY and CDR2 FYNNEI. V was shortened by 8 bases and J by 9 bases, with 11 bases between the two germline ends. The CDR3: CASGTRSSPLHF. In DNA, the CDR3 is TGTGCCAGCGGGACAAGAAGTTCACCCCTCCACTTT.

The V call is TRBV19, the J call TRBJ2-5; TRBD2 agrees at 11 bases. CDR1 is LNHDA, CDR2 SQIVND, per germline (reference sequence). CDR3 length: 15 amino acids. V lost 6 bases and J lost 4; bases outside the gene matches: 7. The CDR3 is CASRELAGASETQYF. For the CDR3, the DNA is TGTGCCAGTAGGGAACTAGCGGGAGCCTCAGAGACCCAGTACTTC. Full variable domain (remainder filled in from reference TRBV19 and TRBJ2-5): DGGITQSPKYLFRKEGQNVTLSCEQNLNHDAMYWYRQDPGQGLRLIYYSQIVNDFQKGDIAEGYSVSREKKESFPLTVTSAQKNPTAFYLCASRELAGASETQYFGPGTRLLVL.

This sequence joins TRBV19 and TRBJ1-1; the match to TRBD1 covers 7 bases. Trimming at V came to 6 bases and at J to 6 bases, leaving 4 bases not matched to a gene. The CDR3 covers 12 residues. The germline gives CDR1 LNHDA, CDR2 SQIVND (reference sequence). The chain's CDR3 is CASSPGQAEAFF. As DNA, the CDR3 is TGTGCCAGTAGCCCCGGACAGGCTGAAGCTTTCTTT.

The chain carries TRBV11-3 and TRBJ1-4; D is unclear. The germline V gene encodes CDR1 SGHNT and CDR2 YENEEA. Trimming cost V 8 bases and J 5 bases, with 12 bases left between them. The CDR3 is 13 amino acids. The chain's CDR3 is CASRSWQNEKLFF. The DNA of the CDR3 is TGTGCCAGCCGTTCGTGGCAAAATGAAAAACTGTTTTTT.

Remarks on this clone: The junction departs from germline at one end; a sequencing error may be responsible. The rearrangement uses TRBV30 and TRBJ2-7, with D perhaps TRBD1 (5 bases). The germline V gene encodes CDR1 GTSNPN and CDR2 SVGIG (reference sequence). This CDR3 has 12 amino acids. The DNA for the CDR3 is TGTGCCTGGAGTGTTACAGGCCATACTTTTACCTTC. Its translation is CAWSVTGHTFTF. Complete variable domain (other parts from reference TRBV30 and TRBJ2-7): SQTIHQWPATLVQPVGSPLSLECTVEGTSNPNLYWYRQAAGRGLQLLFYSVGIGQISSEVPQNLSASRPQDRQFILSSKKLLLSDSGFYLCAWSVTGHTFTFGPGTRLTVT.

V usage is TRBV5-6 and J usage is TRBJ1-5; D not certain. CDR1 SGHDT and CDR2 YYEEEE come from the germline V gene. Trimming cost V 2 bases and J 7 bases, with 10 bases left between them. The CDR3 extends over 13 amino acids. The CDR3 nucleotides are TGTGCCAGCAGCTTTAAGCCCACCCAGCCCCAGCATTTT. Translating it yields CASSFKPTQPQHF.

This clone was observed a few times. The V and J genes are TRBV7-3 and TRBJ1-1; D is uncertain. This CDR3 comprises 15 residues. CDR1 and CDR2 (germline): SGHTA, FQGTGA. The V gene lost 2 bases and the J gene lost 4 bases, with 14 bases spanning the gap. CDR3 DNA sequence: TGTGCCAGCAGCTTAGCACCCGAGATTGGCACTGAAGCTTTCTTT. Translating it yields CASSLAPEIGTEAFF.

CDR3 region: CASSQGGDTQYF. The CDR3 DNA is TGTGCCAGCAGCCAGGGGGGGGATACGCAGTATTTT. The chain links TRBV3-1 (or the pseudogene TRBV3-2) to TRBJ2-3, with 7 bases aligning to TRBD2. V lost 3 bases, J lost 6 bases, and 0 bases stayed unmatched. The CDR3 loop spans 12 amino acids. Germline CDR1 LGHDT, CDR2 YNNKEL (reference sequence).